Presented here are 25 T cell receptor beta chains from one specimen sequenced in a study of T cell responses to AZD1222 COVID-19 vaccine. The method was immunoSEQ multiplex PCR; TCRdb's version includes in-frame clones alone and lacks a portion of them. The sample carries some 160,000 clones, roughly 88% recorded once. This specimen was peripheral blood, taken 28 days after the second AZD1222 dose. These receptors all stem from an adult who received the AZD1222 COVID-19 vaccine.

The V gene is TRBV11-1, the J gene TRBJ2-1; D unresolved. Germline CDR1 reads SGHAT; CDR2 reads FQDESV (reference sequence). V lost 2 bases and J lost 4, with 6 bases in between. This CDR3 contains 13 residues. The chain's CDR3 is CASSLRAYNEQFF. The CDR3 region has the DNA TGTGCCAGCAGCTTAAGGGCGTACAATGAGCAGTTCTTC.

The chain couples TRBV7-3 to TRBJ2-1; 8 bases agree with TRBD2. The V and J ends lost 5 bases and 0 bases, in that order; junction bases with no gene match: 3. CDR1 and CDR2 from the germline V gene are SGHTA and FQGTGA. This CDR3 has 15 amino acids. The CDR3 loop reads CASSPGGASYNEQFF. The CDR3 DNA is TGTGCCAGCAGCCCCGGGGGGGCCTCCTACAATGAGCAGTTCTTC.

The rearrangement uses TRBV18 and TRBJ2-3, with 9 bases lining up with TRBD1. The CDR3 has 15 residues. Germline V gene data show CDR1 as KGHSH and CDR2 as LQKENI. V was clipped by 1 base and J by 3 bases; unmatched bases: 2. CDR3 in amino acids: CASSPLGQGTDTQYF. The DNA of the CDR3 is TGTGCCAGCTCACCACTTGGACAGGGGACAGATACGCAGTATTTT.

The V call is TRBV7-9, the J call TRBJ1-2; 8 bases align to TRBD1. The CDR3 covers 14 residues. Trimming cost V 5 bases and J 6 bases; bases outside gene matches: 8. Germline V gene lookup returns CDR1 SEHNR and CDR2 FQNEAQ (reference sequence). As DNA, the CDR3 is TGTGCCAGCAGCCCCGGCACAGGGGGTAATGGCTACACCTTC. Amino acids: CASSPGTGGNGYTF.

The CDR3 reads CASSPSTSAYNEQFF. The CDR3 DNA reads as TGTGCCAGCAGCCCCTCGACTAGCGCTTACAATGAGCAGTTCTTC. The chain joins TRBV9 to TRBJ2-1; TRBD2 agrees at 8 bases. V was clipped by 4 bases and J by 4 bases; unmatched bases: 7. The CDR3 is made up of 15 amino acids. Germline V gives CDR1 SGDLS, CDR2 YYNGEE.

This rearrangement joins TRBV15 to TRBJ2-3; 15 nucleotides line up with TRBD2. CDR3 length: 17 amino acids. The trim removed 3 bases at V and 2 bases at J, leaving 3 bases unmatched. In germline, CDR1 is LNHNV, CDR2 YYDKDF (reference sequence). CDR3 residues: CATSSGTSGRYTDTQYF. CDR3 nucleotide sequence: TGTGCCACCAGCAGCGGGACTAGCGGGAGGTACACAGATACGCAGTATTTT.

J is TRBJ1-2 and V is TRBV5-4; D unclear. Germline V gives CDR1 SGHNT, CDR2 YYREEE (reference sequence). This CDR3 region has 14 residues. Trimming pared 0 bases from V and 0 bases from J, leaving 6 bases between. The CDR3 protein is CASSLGGANYGYTF. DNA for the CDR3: TGTGCCAGCAGCTTGGGGGGAGCTAACTATGGCTACACCTTC.

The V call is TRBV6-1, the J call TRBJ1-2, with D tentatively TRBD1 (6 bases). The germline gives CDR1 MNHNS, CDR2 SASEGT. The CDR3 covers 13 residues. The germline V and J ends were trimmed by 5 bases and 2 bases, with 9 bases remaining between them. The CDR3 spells CASSPTGNYGYTF. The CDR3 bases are TGTGCCAGCAGTCCTACAGGGAACTATGGCTACACCTTC.

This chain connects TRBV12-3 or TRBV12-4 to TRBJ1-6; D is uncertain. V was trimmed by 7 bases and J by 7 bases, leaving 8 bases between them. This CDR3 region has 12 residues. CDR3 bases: TGTGCCAGCATGTTGGGCAATTCACCCCTCCACTTT. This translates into CASMLGNSPLHF.

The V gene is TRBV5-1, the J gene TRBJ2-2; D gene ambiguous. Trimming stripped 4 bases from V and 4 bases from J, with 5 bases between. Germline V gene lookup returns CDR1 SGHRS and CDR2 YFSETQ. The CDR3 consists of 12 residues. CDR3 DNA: TGCGCCAGCAGCGTGTTCACCGGGGAGCTGTTTTTT. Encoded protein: CASSVFTGELFF.

CDR3 region: CASSSRQGVSEKLFF. CDR3 in DNA: TGTGCCAGCAGCTCCAGACAGGGGGTCTCGGAAAAACTGTTTTTT. This chain joins TRBV7-9 and TRBJ1-4; TRBD1 aligns across 9 bases. The CDR3 extends over 15 amino acids. V shed 4 bases, J shed 8 bases, and the junction held 8 bases outside the gene matches. Germline V gives CDR1 SEHNR, CDR2 FQNEAQ (reference sequence).

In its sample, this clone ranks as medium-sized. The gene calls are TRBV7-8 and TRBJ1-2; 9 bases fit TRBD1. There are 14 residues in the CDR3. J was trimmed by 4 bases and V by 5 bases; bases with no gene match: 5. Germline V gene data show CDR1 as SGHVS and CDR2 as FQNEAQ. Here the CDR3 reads CASSPPTGGYGYTF. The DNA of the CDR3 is TGTGCCAGCAGCCCGCCGACAGGGGGCTATGGCTACACCTTC.

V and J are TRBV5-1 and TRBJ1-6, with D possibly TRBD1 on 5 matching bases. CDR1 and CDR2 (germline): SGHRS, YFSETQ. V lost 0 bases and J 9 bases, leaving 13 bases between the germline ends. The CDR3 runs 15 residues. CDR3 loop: CASSLEAGPASPLHF. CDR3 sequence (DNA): TGCGCCAGCAGCTTGGAAGCAGGGCCGGCTTCACCCCTCCACTTT.

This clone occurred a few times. DNA of the CDR3: TGTGCCAGCAGGCCACTGACAGGGATCGCTGAAGCTTTCTTT. Its protein product is CASRPLTGIAEAFF. The genes are TRBV14 and TRBJ1-1, with TRBD1 identical over 7 bases. The germline V gene encodes CDR1 SGHDN and CDR2 FVKESK. Unmatched junction bases numbered 10, after V lost 6 bases and J lost 6 bases. This CDR3 region has 14 residues.

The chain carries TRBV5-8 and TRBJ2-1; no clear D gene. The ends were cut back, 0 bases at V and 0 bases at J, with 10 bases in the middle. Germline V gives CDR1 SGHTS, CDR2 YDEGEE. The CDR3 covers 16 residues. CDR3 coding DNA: TGTGCCAGCAGCTTGGGGTTTCAGAGCTCCTACAATGAGCAGTTCTTC. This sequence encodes CASSLGFQSSYNEQFF.

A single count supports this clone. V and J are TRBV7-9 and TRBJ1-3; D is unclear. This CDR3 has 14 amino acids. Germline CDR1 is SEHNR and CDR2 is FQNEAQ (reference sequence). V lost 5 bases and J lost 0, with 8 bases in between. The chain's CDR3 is CASSPYSSGNTIYF. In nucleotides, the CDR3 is TGTGCCAGCAGCCCATACAGCTCTGGAAACACCATATATTTT.

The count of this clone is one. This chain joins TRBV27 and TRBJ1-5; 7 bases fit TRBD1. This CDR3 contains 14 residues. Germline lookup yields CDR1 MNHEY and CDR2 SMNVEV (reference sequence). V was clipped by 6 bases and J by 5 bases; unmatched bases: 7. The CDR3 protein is CASSPGGGYQPQHF. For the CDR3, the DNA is TGTGCCAGCAGCCCAGGGGGGGGCTATCAGCCCCAGCATTTT.

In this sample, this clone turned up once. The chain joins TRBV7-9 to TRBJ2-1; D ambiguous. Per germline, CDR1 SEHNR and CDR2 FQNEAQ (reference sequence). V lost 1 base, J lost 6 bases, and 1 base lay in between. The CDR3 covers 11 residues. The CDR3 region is CASSLVNEQFF. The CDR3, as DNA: TGTGCCAGCAGCTTAGTCAATGAGCAGTTCTTC.

The DNA for the CDR3 is TGTGCCAGCAGTTACGGGGGGGCAGGCTATGGCTACACCTTC. It encodes CASSYGGAGYGYTF. V and J are TRBV6-5 and TRBJ1-2; weak D call: TRBD1 (6 bases). The V gene lost 2 bases and the J gene lost 4 bases, with 11 bases spanning the gap. Germline values: CDR1 MNHEY, CDR2 SVGAGI. There are 14 residues in the CDR3.

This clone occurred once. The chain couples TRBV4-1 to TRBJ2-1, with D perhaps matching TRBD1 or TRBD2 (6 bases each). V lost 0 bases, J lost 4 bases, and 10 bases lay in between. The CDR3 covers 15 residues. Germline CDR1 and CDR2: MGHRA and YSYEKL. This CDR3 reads CASSQEGGTYNEQFF. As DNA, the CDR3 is TGCGCCAGCAGCCAAGAAGGGGGGACTTACAATGAGCAGTTCTTC.

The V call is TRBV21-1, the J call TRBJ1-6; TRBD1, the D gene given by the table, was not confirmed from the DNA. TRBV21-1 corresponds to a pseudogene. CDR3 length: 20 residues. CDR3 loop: CASSHHGGQVTSSYNSPLHF. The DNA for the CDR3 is TGTGCCAGCAGCCATCATGGGGGACAGGTTACTAGCTCCTATAATTCACCCCTCCACTTT.

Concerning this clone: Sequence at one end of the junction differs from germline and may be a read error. The CDR3 nucleotides read TGTGCCAGTAGTATAGTCGGCAGAACTTTTTATTTT. This translates into CASSIVGRTFYF. V is TRBV19 and J is TRBJ1-5; no clear D gene. This CDR3 has 12 residues. In germline, CDR1 is LNHDA, CDR2 SQIVND (reference sequence).

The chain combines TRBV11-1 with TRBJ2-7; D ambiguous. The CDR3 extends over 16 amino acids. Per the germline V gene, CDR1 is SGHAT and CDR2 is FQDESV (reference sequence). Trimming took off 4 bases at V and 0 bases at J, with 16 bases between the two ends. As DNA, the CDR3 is TGTGCCAGCAGCTCTGCCGGATTGAACCCCTCCTACGAGCAGTACTTC. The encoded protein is CASSSAGLNPSYEQYF.

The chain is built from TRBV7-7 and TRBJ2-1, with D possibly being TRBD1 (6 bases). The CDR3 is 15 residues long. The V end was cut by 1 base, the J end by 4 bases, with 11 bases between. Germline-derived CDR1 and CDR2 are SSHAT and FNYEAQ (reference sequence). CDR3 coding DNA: TGTGCCAGCAGCTTAGAAGGGGGACGATACAATGAGCAGTTCTTC. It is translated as CASSLEGGRYNEQFF.

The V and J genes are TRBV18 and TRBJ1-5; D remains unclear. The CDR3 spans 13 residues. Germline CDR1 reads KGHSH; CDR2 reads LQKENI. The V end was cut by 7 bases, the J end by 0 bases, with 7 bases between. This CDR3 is CASLRDSNQPQHF. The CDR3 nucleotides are TGTGCCAGCTTGAGGGATAGCAATCAGCCCCAGCATTTT.